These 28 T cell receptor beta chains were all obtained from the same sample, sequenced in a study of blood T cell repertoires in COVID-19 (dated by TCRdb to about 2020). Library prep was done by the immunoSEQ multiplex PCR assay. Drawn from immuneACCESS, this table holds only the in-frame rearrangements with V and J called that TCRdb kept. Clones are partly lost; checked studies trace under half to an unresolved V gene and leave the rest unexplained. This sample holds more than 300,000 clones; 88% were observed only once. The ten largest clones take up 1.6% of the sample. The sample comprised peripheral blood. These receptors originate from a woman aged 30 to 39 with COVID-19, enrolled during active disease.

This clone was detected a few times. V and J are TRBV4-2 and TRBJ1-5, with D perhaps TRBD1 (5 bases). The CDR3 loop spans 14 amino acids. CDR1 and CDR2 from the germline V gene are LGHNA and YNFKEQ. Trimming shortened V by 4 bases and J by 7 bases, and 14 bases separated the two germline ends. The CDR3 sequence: CASSPRVGGQPQHF. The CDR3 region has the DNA TGTGCCAGCAGCCCCCGCGTGGGGGGACAGCCCCAGCATTTT.

CDR3 residues: CASSYGGAQETQYF. Written as DNA, the CDR3 is TGTGCCAGCAGTTACGGAGGAGCGCAAGAGACCCAGTACTTC. The chain joins TRBV6-2 or TRBV6-3 to TRBJ2-5, with a possible D match to TRBD2 (5 bases). The germline CDR1 and CDR2 sequences are MNHEY and SVGEGT. This CDR3 has 14 residues. Trimming shortened V by 2 bases and J by 2 bases, and 9 bases separated the two germline ends.

CDR3 sequence (DNA): TGTGCCAGCAGCCCTTCCCGGGACACCACCTACGAGCAGTACTTC. Encoded protein: CASSPSRDTTYEQYF. This sequence joins TRBV7-8 and TRBJ2-7, with a tentative D call TRBD1 (6 bases). CDR3 length equals 15 residues. Per the germline V gene, CDR1 is SGHVS and CDR2 is FQNEAQ. Trimming cost V 5 bases and J 2 bases, with 16 bases left between them.

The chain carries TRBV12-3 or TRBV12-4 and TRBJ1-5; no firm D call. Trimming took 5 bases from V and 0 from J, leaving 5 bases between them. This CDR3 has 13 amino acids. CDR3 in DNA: TGTGCCAGCAGTGTATATAGCAATCAGCCCCAGCATTTT. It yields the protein CASSVYSNQPQHF.

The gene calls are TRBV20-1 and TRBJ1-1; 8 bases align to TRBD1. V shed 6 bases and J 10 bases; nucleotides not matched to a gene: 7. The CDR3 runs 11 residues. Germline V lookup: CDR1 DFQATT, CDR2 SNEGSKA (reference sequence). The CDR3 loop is CSAFDRGTAFF. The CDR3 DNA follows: TGCAGTGCCTTCGACAGGGGCACAGCTTTCTTT.

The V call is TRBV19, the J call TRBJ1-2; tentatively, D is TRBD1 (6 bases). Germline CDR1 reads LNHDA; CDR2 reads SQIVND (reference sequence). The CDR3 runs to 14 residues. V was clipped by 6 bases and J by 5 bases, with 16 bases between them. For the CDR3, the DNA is TGTGCCAGTAGCGTGTTCGGGGGGCAATATGGCTACACCTTC. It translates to CASSVFGGQYGYTF.

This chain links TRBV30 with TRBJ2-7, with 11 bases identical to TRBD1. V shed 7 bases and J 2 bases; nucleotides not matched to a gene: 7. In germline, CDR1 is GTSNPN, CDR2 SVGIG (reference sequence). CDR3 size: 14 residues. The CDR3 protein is CASQGTGGTYEQYF. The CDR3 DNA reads TGTGCCTCCCAGGGGACAGGGGGGACCTACGAGCAGTACTTC.

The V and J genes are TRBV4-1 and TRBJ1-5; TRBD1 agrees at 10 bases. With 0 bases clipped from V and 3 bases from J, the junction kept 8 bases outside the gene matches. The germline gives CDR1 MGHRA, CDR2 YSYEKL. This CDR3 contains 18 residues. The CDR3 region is CASSQDATGGAVNQPQHF. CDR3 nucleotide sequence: TGCGCCAGCAGCCAAGATGCGACAGGGGGCGCGGTCAATCAGCCCCAGCATTTT.

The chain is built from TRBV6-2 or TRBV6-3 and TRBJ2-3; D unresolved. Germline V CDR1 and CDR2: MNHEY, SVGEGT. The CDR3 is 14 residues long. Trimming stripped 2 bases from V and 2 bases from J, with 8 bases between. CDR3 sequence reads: CASSYILITDTQYF. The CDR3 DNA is TGTGCCAGCAGTTACATCCTTATCACAGATACGCAGTATTTT.

The CDR3 coding sequence is TGTGCCAGCTCACGAAGCGGAGGCACAGATACGCAGTATTTT. As protein: CASSRSGGTDTQYF. The chain couples TRBV18 to TRBJ2-3; a weak D match, TRBD2 (5 bases). CDR1 and CDR2 from the germline V gene are KGHSH and LQKENI. Deletions cut 4 bases from V and 1 base from J, with 9 bases between. The CDR3 is 14 residues long. The variable domain in full, completed from reference TRBV18 and TRBJ2-3, reads NAGVMQNPRHLVRRRGQEARLRCSPMKGHSHVYWYRQLPEEGLKFMVYLQKENIIDESGMPKERFSAEFPKEGPSILRIQQVVRGDSAAYFCASSRSGGTDTQYFGPGTRLTVL.

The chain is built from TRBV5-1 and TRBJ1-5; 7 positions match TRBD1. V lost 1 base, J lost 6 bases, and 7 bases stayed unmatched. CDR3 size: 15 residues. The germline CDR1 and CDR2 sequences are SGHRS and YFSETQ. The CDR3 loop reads CASSLSTGASQPQHF. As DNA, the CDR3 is TGCGCCAGCAGCTTGTCAACAGGGGCCAGTCAGCCCCAGCATTTT.

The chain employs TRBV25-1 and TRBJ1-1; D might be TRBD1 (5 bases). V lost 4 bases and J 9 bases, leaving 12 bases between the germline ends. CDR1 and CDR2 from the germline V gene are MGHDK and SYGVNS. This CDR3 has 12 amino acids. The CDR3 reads CASSGGAEKAFF. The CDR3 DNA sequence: TGTGCCAGCAGTGGTGGGGCAGAAAAAGCTTTCTTT.

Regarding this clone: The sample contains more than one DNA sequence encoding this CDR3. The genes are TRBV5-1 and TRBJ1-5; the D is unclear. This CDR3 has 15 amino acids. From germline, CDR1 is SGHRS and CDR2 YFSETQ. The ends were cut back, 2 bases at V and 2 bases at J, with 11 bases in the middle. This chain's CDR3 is CASSLEGRGNQPQHF. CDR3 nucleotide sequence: TGCGCCAGCAGCTTAGAGGGCCGGGGCAATCAGCCCCAGCATTTT.

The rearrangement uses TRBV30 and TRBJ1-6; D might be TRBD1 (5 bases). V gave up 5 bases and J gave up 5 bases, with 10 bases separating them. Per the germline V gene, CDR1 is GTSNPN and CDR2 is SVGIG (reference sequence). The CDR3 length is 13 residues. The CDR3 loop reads CAWSTGDNSPLHF. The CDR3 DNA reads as TGTGCCTGGTCAACAGGAGATAATTCACCCCTCCACTTT.

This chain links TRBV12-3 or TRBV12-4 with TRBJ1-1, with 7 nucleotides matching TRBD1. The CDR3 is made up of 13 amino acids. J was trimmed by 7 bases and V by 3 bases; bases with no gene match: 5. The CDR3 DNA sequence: TGTGCCAGCAGTTTCTCGACAGGGAGTGAAGCTTTCTTT. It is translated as CASSFSTGSEAFF.

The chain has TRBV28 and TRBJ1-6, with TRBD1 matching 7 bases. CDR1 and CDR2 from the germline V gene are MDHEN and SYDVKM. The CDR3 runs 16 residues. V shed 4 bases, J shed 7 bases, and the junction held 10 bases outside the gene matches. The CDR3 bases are TGTGCCAGCAGTTCGAGGACAGGCCGGGGGAATTCACCCCTCCACTTT. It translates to CASSSRTGRGNSPLHF.

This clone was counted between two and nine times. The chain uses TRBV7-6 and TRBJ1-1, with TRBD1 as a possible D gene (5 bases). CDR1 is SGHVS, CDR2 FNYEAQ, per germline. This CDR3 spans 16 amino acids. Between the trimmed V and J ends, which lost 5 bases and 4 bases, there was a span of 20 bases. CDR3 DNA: TGTGCCAGCAGCCTCTCGGTTGGCAGGGAGGCCACTGAAGCTTTCTTT. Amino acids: CASSLSVGREATEAFF. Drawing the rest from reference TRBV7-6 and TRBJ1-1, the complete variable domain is GAGVSQSPRYKVTKRGQDVALRCDPISGHVSLYWYRQALGQGPEFLTYFNYEAQQDKSGLPNDRFSAERPEGSISTLTIQRTEQRDSAMYRCASSLSVGREATEAFFGQGTRLTVV.

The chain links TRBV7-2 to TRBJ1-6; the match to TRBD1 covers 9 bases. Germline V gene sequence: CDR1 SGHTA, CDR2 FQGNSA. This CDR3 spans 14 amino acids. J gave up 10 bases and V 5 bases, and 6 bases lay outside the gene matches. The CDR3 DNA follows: TGTGCCAGCAGCCCGGGACAGGGCCACTCACCCCTCCACTTT. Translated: CASSPGQGHSPLHF.

CDR3: CASSSTGTSGETQYF. The CDR3, as DNA: TGTGCCAGCAGCTCAACCGGGACTAGCGGAGAGACCCAGTACTTC. The chain links TRBV7-3 to TRBJ2-5, with TRBD2 identical over 11 bases. The CDR3 sequence is 15 residues long. Germline trimming cut 4 bases from V and 4 bases from J; bases unmatched to any gene: 5. Germline assignment: CDR1 SGHTA and CDR2 FQGTGA.

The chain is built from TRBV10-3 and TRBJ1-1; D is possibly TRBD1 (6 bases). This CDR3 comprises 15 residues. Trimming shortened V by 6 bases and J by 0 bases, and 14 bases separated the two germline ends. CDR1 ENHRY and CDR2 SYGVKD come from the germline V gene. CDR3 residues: CAIRDPTGMNTEAFF. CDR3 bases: TGTGCCATCAGGGACCCGACAGGAATGAACACTGAAGCTTTCTTT.

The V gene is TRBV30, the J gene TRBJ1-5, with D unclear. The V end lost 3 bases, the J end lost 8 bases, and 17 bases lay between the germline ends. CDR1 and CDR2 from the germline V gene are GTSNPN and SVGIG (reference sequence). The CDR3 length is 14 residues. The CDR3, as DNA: TGTGCCTGGAGCGCAGGACTGGATAGTGAGCCCCAGCATTTT. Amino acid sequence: CAWSAGLDSEPQHF.

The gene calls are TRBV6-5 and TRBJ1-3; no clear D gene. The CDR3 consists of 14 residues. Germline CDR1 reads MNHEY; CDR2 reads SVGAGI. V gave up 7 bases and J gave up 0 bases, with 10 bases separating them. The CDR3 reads CASTNAASGNTIYF. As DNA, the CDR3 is TGTGCCAGCACGAACGCGGCCTCTGGAAACACCATATATTTT.

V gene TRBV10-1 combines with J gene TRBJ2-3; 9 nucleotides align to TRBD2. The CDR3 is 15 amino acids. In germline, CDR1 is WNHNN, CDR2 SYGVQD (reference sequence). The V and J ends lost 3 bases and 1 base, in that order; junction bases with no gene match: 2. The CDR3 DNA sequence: TGCGCCAGCAGTGATATAGCGGGGGGCACAGATACGCAGTATTTT. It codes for CASSDIAGGTDTQYF.

The CDR3 sequence: CASSWDNRNNEQFF. The CDR3, as DNA: TGTGCCAGCAGCTGGGACAATAGGAACAATGAGCAGTTCTTC. The chain combines TRBV7-6 with TRBJ2-1; tentative D call: TRBD1 (6 bases). CDR1 and CDR2 from the germline V gene are SGHVS and FNYEAQ. With 4 bases removed from V and 5 bases from J, the gap between germline ends came to 12 bases. The CDR3 length is 14 residues. The full variable domain, completed using reference TRBV7-6 and TRBJ2-1, is GAGVSQSPRYKVTKRGQDVALRCDPISGHVSLYWYRQALGQGPEFLTYFNYEAQQDKSGLPNDRFSAERPEGSISTLTIQRTEQRDSAMYRCASSWDNRNNEQFFGPGTRLTVL.

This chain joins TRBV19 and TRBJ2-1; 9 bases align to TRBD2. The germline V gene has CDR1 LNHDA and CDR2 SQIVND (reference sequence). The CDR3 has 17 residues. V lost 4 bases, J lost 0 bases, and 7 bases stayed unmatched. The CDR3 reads CASSSLAGPSSYNEQFF. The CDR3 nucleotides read TGTGCCAGTAGTAGTCTAGCGGGGCCGAGCTCCTACAATGAGCAGTTCTTC.

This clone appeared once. The CDR3 region has the DNA TGTGCCACCAGGGCAGGGGACCGAGGTGAGCAGTTCTTC. Amino acids: CATRAGDRGEQFF. The genes are TRBV24-1 and TRBJ2-1, with TRBD1 as a possible D gene (6 bases). This CDR3 spans 13 amino acids. The germline V and J ends were trimmed by 7 bases and 9 bases, with 15 bases remaining between them. Per germline, CDR1 KGHDR and CDR2 SFDVKD.

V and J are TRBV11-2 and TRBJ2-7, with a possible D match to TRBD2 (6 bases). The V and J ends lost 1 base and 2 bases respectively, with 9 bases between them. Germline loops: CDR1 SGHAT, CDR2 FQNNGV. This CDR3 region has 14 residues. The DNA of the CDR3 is TGTGCCAGCAGCTTAGTTGCGGGGACCTACGAGCAGTACTTC. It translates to CASSLVAGTYEQYF.

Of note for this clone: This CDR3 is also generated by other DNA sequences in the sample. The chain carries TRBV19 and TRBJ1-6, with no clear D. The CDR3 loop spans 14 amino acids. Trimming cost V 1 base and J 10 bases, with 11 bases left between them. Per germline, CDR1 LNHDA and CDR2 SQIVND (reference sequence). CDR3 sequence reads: CASSIARNSSPLHF. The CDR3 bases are TGTGCCAGTAGTATAGCCAGGAACAGCTCACCCCTCCACTTT.